Below, 16 T cell receptor beta chains from the same sample are listed, as sequenced in a study of early T cells in non-severe SARS-CoV-2 infection. TCRdb re-derived calls from the 5' RACE reads in MiXCR, one entry per CDR3 protein. The sample lists about 63,000 distinct CDR3 sequences, over 10% occurring once. The sequenced sample consisted of whole blood. The receptors were sampled from an adult who was a healthcare worker with PCR-confirmed SARS-CoV-2 infection or an uninfected control (not recorded which).

The chain combines TRBV12-3 or TRBV12-4 with TRBJ2-5; D may be TRBD1 or TRBD2 (5 bases each). The CDR3 contains 14 residues. The V and J ends lost 4 bases and 7 bases respectively, with 16 bases between them. The CDR3 spells CASSSYLGAVTQYF. The CDR3 DNA reads as TGTGCCAGCAGTTCCTACCTCGGGGCGGTGACCCAGTACTTC.

The J gene is TRBJ1-2, the V gene TRBV2; D is unclear. The CDR3 loop spans 15 amino acids. The V gene's germline CDR1 is SNHLY and CDR2 FYNNEI. V lost 6 bases and J 0 bases, leaving 14 bases between the germline ends. CDR3 DNA sequence: TGTGCCAGCAGAGACTCAGGCAAAGCTAACTATGGCTACACCTTC. This codes for CASRDSGKANYGYTF. Using reference TRBV2 and TRBJ1-2 for the parts outside the CDR3, the full variable domain is EPEVTQTPSHQVTQMGQEVILRCVPISNHLYFYWYRQILGQKVEFLVSFYNNEISEKSEIFDDQFSVERPDGSNFTLKIRSTKLEDSAMYFCASRDSGKANYGYTFGSGTRLTVV.

This clonotype appeared many times. This chain links TRBV7-9 with TRBJ2-3, with D possibly TRBD2 on 5 matching bases. The ends were cut back, 1 base at V and 2 bases at J, with 13 bases in the middle. The CDR3 is made up of 16 amino acids. Germline V CDR1 and CDR2: SEHNR, FQNEAQ (reference sequence). The CDR3 DNA reads TGTGCCAGCAGCTTAGGTCAAGCGGAGTTCACAGATACGCAGTATTTT. It yields the protein CASSLGQAEFTDTQYF. Using reference TRBV7-9 and TRBJ2-3 for the parts outside the CDR3, the full variable domain is DTGVSQNPRHKITKRGQNVTFRCDPISEHNRLYWYRQTLGQGPEFLTYFQNEAQLEKSRLLSDRFSAERPKGSFSTLEIQRTEQGDSAMYLCASSLGQAEFTDTQYFGPGTRLTVL.

Worth noting for this clonotype: A read error may be the cause here, since a much bigger clone is one base away. The chain couples TRBV5-5 to TRBJ1-1, with D tentatively TRBD1 (5 bases). This CDR3 is 14 amino acids long. The V gene's germline CDR1 is SGHKS and CDR2 YYEKEE (reference sequence). In DNA form, the CDR3 reads TGTGCCAGCAGCTTGTCAGGGATGAACATTGAAGCTTTCTTT. Amino acid sequence: CASSLSGMNIEAFF.

This clonotype has ten or more counts. V and J are TRBV7-3 and TRBJ2-2; TRBD1 is a possible D gene (6 bases). V lost 5 bases and J 7 bases, leaving 11 bases between the germline ends. The CDR3 length is 13 residues. CDR1 is SGHTA, CDR2 FQGTGA, per germline. In DNA form, the CDR3 reads TGTGCCAGCAGCCCCCGCAGGGGCGGGGAGCTGTTTTTT. This translates into CASSPRRGGELFF. The full variable domain, with the rest looked up from reference TRBV7-3 and TRBJ2-2, is GAGVSQTPSNKVTEKGKYVELRCDPISGHTALYWYRQSLGQGPEFLIYFQGTGAADDSGLPNDRFFAVRPEGSVSTLKIQRTERGDSAVYLCASSPRRGGELFFGEGSRLTVL.

This clonotype was seen repeatedly, ten times or more. The rearrangement joins TRBV13 to TRBJ1-2; 10 positions agree with TRBD1. V gave up 5 bases and J gave up 3 bases; unmatched junction bases: 6. Looked up from germline, CDR1 is PRHDT and CDR2 is FYEKMQ (reference sequence). The CDR3 runs to 15 residues. The CDR3 loop reads CASSLRTGGDYGYTF. CDR3 DNA sequence: TGTGCCAGCAGCCTGCGGACAGGGGGGGACTATGGCTACACCTTC.

In this sample, this clonotype turned up a few times. The chain is built from TRBV12-3 or TRBV12-4 and TRBJ1-5, with D unclear. The germline V and J ends were trimmed by 3 bases and 4 bases, with 16 bases remaining between them. The CDR3 runs to 16 residues. CDR3 bases: TGTGCCAGCAGTTTCAATGGAGGGTCCCGAAATCAGCCCCAGCATTTT. Translating it yields CASSFNGGSRNQPQHF.

The table lists this clonotype with a few counts. The rearrangement joins TRBV9 to TRBJ1-1; 8 nucleotides line up with TRBD1. Looked up from germline, CDR1 is SGDLS and CDR2 is YYNGEE. This CDR3 is built from 14 residues. J was trimmed by 4 bases and V by 0 bases; bases with no gene match: 2. The CDR3 region is CASSVETGVTEAFF. CDR3 coding DNA: TGTGCCAGCAGCGTAGAGACAGGGGTCACTGAAGCTTTCTTT.

Concerning this clonotype: Its ends do not fully match the called genes, so a read error is possible. The rearrangement links TRBV4-2 to TRBJ2-1; the match to TRBD2 covers 12 bases. The CDR3 is 18 residues long. Germline-derived CDR1 and CDR2 are LGHNA and YNFKEQ. In DNA, the CDR3 is TGTACCAGCAGCCAAGAAGCTGGACTAGCGGGGCTATTTAATGAGCAGTTCTTC. Protein sequence: CTSSQEAGLAGLFNEQFF.

This clonotype was detected many times. V usage is TRBV20-1 and J usage is TRBJ1-1; D may be TRBD1 (5 bases). The CDR3 runs to 13 residues. Trimming took 6 bases from V and 1 from J, leaving 12 bases between them. Germline V lookup: CDR1 DFQATT, CDR2 SNEGSKA (reference sequence). For the CDR3, the DNA is TGCAGTGCCCCGGACATACAGAACACTGAAGCTTTCTTT. This codes for CSAPDIQNTEAFF.

In its sample, this clonotype was seen many times. The chain combines TRBV6-1 with TRBJ1-5; D is unresolved. Germline V gives CDR1 MNHNS, CDR2 SASEGT. This CDR3 has 13 amino acids. The V end lost 4 bases, the J end lost 7 bases, and 11 bases lay between the germline ends. DNA for the CDR3: TGTGCCAGCAGTGTGGAGGTTGCCCAGCCCCAGCATTTT. Encoded protein: CASSVEVAQPQHF.

The sample holds a few counts of this clonotype. This chain connects TRBV4-3 to TRBJ2-3; D might be TRBD1 or TRBD2, each matching 5 bases. The V gene lost 0 bases and the J gene lost 2 bases, with 12 bases spanning the gap. Germline V gene sequence: CDR1 LGHNA, CDR2 YSLEER. The CDR3 totals 16 residues. The CDR3 sequence: CASSQEGTTNTDTQYF. As DNA, the CDR3 is TGCGCCAGCAGCCAAGAGGGGACGACCAACACAGATACGCAGTATTTT.

This clonotype came up many times. Written as DNA, the CDR3 is TGTGCCACCGCCGGCGGGGGGGGTGAAAAACTGTTTTTT. Translated, it gives CATAGGGGEKLFF. The rearrangement links TRBV6-6 to TRBJ1-4, with TRBD1 as a possible D gene (5 bases). V lost 10 bases, J lost 7 bases, and 16 bases lay in between. CDR3 length: 13 amino acids. Looked up from germline, CDR1 is MNHNY and CDR2 is SVGAGI (reference sequence).

The genes are TRBV19 and TRBJ2-4; maybe TRBD1 (5 bases). V lost 8 bases, J lost 0 bases, and 14 bases lay in between. CDR3 length: 15 amino acids. Germline assignment: CDR1 LNHDA and CDR2 SQIVND (reference sequence). CDR3 coding DNA: TGTGCCAGTCCCACCGAAGGGGTAGCCAAAAACATTCAGTACTTC. This gives the protein CASPTEGVAKNIQYF.

This clonotype was seen a few times. V and J are TRBV7-9 and TRBJ1-1; the D gene is possibly TRBD1 (6 bases). Trimming left V 5 bases short and J 6 bases short, with 19 bases between. The CDR3 has 15 residues. The germline CDR1 and CDR2 sequences are SEHNR and FQNEAQ (reference sequence). The CDR3, as DNA: TGTGCCAGCAGCCTAGGGGACATTTCATCCCCTGAAGCTTTCTTT. This codes for CASSLGDISSPEAFF.

This clonotype has just a few counts. The chain couples TRBV29-1 to TRBJ1-2; 9 bases match TRBD1. This CDR3 is built from 15 residues. J was trimmed by 7 bases and V by 1 base; bases with no gene match: 10. Germline V lookup: CDR1 SQVTM, CDR2 ANQGSEA. CDR3 sequence (DNA): TGCAGCGTTGAAGTATTGGGACAGGGAGAATCTGGCTACACCTTC. This encodes CSVEVLGQGESGYTF.